The rows below give T cell receptor beta chains drawn from one sample of a study of molecular identifiers for immune sequencing clone quantification. TCRdb ran MiXCR on the PCR reads and lists one entry per CDR3 protein. The sample lists 30,000 to 45,000 distinct CDR3 sequences, approximately 17% seen once, with about 7.4% in the top ten. The sequenced sample consisted of naive CD8+ T cells from blood, with Jurkat cell RNA spiked in. The receptor set was obtained from a human donor in good health. Some libraries in this study had Jurkat cell RNA spiked in. Each CDR3 is given with its conserved first and last residue. The D gene is left open where the match is weak. Size is stated for part of the rows, as once, few or many counts, or as a class when the clone is expanded.

V	size	D	J	DNA	CDR3
TRBV20-1	many	TRBD1	TRBJ2-1	TGCAGTGCTGAACACGGGACAGGTCACAATGAGCAGTTCTTC	CSAEHGTGHNEQFF
TRBV5-1	many	TRBD2	TRBJ2-7	TGCGCCAGCAGCTCAGGGACTAGCGGGAATCTCGGGGGCGAGCAGTACTTC	CASSSGTSGNLGGEQYF
TRBV7-8	-	-	TRBJ2-5	TGTGCCAGCAGCCTTCCCAGAGGGGAGACTGAAGAGACCCAGTACTTC	CASSLPRGETEETQYF
TRBV4-3	-	TRBD2	TRBJ2-1	TGCGCCAGCAGCGAGGGACTAGCGGGAGGAGGCGCAAAGTTCTTC	CASSEGLAGGGAKFF
TRBV7-9	many	-	TRBJ2-7	TGTGCCAGCGGACTGACCGGTTCCTACGAGCAGTACTTC	CASGLTGSYEQYF
TRBV20-1	few	-	TRBJ1-5	TGCAGTGCTAGAGATCTTAGGGGTTCCCTTGGCAATCAGCCCCAGCATTTT	CSARDLRGSLGNQPQHF
TRBV7-2	many	TRBD2	TRBJ2-3	TGTGCCAGCAGCGGCGGGAGGGCCGGGCCAGATACGCAGTATTTT	CASSGGRAGPDTQYF
TRBV6-2/TRBV6-3	few	-	TRBJ1-5	TGTGCCAGCAGTTACGGATATCAGCCCCAGCATTTT	CASSYGYQPQHF
TRBV12-3/TRBV12-4	many	-	TRBJ2-3	TGTGCCAGCACCCAAACCACAGATACGCAGTATTTT	CASTQTTDTQYF
TRBV28	many	TRBD2	TRBJ2-7	TGTGCCAGCCGAACACTGGGACTAGCGGGAACCTACGAGCAGTACTTC	CASRTLGLAGTYEQYF
TRBV6-2/TRBV6-3	few	-	TRBJ2-6	TGTGCCAGCAGTTACAGGGGTGCCGGGGCCAACGTCCTGACTTTC	CASSYRGAGANVLTF
TRBV11-2	many	-	TRBJ1-2	TGTGCCAGCAGCTTCTACGGACAGTCCCTTGGCTACACCTTC	CASSFYGQSLGYTF
TRBV10-3	few	TRBD1	TRBJ1-2	TGTGCCATCAGTGAGTCCATAAGGGCACAGGGGAACTATGGCTACACCTTC	CAISESIRAQGNYGYTF
TRBV9	many	-	TRBJ1-3	TGTGCCAGCGAGGGCCCCGGGGACACCATATATTTT	CASEGPGDTIYF
TRBV7-6	-	-	TRBJ2-1	TGTGCCAGCAGCTTAGCCGGGTCCTACAATGAGCAGTTCTTC	CASSLAGSYNEQFF
TRBV20-1	-	-	TRBJ2-7	TGCAGTGCTAGAGATCGGAGCTCTAGCTCCTACGAGCAGTACTTC	CSARDRSSSSYEQYF
TRBV28	many	TRBD2	TRBJ2-5	TGTGCCAGCAGATGGACTAGCGGGATTGGTTATCAAGAGACCCAGTACTTC	CASRWTSGIGYQETQYF
TRBV5-1	many	TRBD2	TRBJ2-3	TGCGCCAGCAGCTTGGGGACTAGCGGGAGTCACGGAGATACGCAGTATTTT	CASSLGTSGSHGDTQYF
TRBV7-7	once	-	TRBJ2-1	TGTGCTAGCAGCCTCGGGCGGAGCCCCTACAATGAGCAGTTCTTC	CASSLGRSPYNEQFF
TRBV6-2/TRBV6-3	many	TRBD2	TRBJ2-7	TGTGCCAGCAGCACTAGCGGGAGGGCCTTTGGCGAGCAGTACTTC	CASSTSGRAFGEQYF
TRBV7-9	many	-	TRBJ2-7	TGTGCCAGCAGCTTAGTCAGGGAGCCGGGACCTCCCCTGTACTTC	CASSLVREPGPPLYF
TRBV25-1	many	-	TRBJ2-7	TGTGCCAGCCCTAAGCCGTCCTTCTACGAGCAGTACTTC	CASPKPSFYEQYF
TRBV9	few	-	TRBJ2-7	TGTGCCAGCAGCGTAGGTGTGCGCTACGAGCAGTACTTC	CASSVGVRYEQYF
TRBV28	-	-	TRBJ2-5	TGTGCCAGCAGTTATCCGCCGGGCCTAGGTCTTGAGACCCAGTACTTC	CASSYPPGLGLETQYF
TRBV20-1	many	-	TRBJ2-1	TGCAGTGCTAGACTATCAGGGGCCTACAATGAGCAGTTCTTC	CSARLSGAYNEQFF
TRBV29-1	many	-	TRBJ2-3	TGCAGCGTTGAAGTGGGCAGGACAGATACGCAGTATTTT	CSVEVGRTDTQYF
TRBV24-1	-	TRBD1	TRBJ2-4	TGTGCCACCAGTGAGGAGGGACAGGGTGGGGACATTCAGTACTTC	CATSEEGQGGDIQYF
TRBV4-3	many	-	TRBJ2-7	TGCGCCAGCAGCCAAGGACTCGGCCAGGGGTGGGAGCAGTACTTC	CASSQGLGQGWEQYF
TRBV28	many	-	TRBJ1-5	TGTGCCAGCCGACCGGTTTATAGCAATCAGCCCCAGCATTTT	CASRPVYSNQPQHF
TRBV9	many	TRBD1	TRBJ2-6	TGTGCCAGCAGAGAACAGGGGTTCTCTGGGGCCAACGTCCTGACTTTC	CASREQGFSGANVLTF
TRBV5-1	many	TRBD1	TRBJ2-7	TGCGCCAGCAGCTTCGGGACAGGGTGGCCCTACGAGCAGTACTTC	CASSFGTGWPYEQYF
TRBV29-1	many	-	TRBJ1-1	TGCAGCATAATTCCCCGGGAGCGGAACACTGAAGCTTTCTTT	CSIIPRERNTEAFF
TRBV20-1	many	TRBD2	TRBJ2-1	TGCAGTGCTCTCGGACTAGCGGGTTCATACAATGAGCAGTTCTTC	CSALGLAGSYNEQFF
TRBV15	many	-	TRBJ2-7	TGTGCCACCAGCAGGACCCCTGGGGACATCTTCATCAACGAGCAGTACTTC	CATSRTPGDIFINEQYF
TRBV28	many	TRBD1	TRBJ1-2	TGTGCCAGCATTGGCAGGGGGCTTATTAACTATGGCTACACCTTC	CASIGRGLINYGYTF
TRBV10-2	many	TRBD2	TRBJ2-7	TGCGCCAGCAGTGATACACTAGCGTTCGGCGAGCAGTACTTC	CASSDTLAFGEQYF
TRBV6-1	many	-	TRBJ1-5	TGTGCCAGCAGTGAACCTCCTGCGAGCAATCAGCCCCAGCATTTT	CASSEPPASNQPQHF